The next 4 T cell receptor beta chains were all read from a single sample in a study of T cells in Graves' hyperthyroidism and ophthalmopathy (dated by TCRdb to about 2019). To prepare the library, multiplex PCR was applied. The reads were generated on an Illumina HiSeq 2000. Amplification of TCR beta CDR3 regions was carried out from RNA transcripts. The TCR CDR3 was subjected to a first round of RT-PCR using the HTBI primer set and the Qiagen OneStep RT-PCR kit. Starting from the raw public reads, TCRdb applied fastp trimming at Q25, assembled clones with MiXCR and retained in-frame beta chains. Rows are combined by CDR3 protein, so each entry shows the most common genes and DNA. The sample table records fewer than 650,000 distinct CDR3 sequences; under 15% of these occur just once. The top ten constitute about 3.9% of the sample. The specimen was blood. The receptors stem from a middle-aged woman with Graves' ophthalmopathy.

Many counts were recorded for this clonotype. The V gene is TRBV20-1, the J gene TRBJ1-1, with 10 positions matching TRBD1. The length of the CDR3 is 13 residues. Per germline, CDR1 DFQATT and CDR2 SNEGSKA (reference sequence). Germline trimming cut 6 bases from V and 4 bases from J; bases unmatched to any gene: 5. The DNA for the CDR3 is TGCAGTGCGAAGGGACAGGGGACCACTGAAGCTTTCTTT. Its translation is CSAKGQGTTEAFF.

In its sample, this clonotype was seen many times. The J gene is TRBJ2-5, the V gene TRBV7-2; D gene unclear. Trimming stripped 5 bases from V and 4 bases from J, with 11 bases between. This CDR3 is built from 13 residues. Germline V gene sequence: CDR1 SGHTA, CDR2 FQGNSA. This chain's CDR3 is CASSGSNAETQYF. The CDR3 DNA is TGTGCCAGCAGCGGATCGAACGCAGAGACCCAGTACTTC. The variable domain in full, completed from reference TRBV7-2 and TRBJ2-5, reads GAGVSQSPSNKVTEKGKDVELRCDPISGHTALYWYRQSLGQGLEFLIYFQGNSAPDKSGLPSDRFSAERTGGSVSTLTIQRTQQEDSAVYLCASSGSNAETQYFGPGTRLLVL.

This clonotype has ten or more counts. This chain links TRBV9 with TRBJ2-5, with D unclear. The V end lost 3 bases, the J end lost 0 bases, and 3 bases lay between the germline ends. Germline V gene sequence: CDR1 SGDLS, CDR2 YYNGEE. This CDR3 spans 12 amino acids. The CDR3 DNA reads TGTGCCAGCAGCGCGGACCAAGAGACCCAGTACTTC. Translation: CASSADQETQYF.

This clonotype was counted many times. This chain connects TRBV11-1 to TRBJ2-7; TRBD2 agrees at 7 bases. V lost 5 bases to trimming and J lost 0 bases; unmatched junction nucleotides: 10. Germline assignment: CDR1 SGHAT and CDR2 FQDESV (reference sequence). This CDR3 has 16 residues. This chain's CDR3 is CASSRPRGSISYEQYF. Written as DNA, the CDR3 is TGTGCCAGCAGCCGCCCACGCGGGAGTATCTCCTACGAGCAGTACTTC.